The 13 T cell receptor beta chains below come from one sample, sequenced in a study of blood T cell repertoires in COVID-19 (dated by TCRdb to the early 2020s). Libraries were prepared through the immunoSEQ multiplex PCR assay. TCRdb took this table from immuneACCESS and kept in-frame rearrangements with V and J called. Such tables lack part of the clones; where checked against another copy, unresolved V genes explain under half of the gap, and the rest is unexplained. This sample holds some 250,000 clones; 80% to 90% were observed only once. The ten largest account for 2% to 2.5% of the sample. Sequencing used peripheral blood. These receptors all come from a man aged 30 to 45 who had recovered from COVID-19.

This chain uses TRBV6-2 or TRBV6-3 with TRBJ2-1, with 10 bases fitting TRBD2. The J segment lost 1 base and the V segment lost 4 bases, leaving 4 bases of the junction unmatched. This CDR3 comprises 16 residues. Germline V CDR1 and CDR2: MNHEY, SVGEGT. CDR3 sequence (DNA): TGTGCCAGCAGTTCACTAGCGGGGAAATCCTACAATGAGCAGTTCTTC. This sequence encodes CASSSLAGKSYNEQFF.

In its sample, this clone was seen once. The chain links TRBV19 to TRBJ1-1, with D perhaps TRBD1 (5 bases). The CDR3 runs to 13 residues. Germline values: CDR1 LNHDA, CDR2 SQIVND (reference sequence). The V and J ends lost 3 bases and 1 base respectively, with 6 bases between them. The CDR3 DNA reads TGTGCCAGTAGTATGACAGCGAACACTGAAGCTTTCTTT. Residues: CASSMTANTEAFF.

This rearrangement joins TRBV23-1 to TRBJ1-2; D may be TRBD1 (6 bases). TRBV23-1 is sorted into the ORF group, with uncertain function. The CDR3 consists of 16 residues. V shed 4 bases and J shed 4 bases, with 19 bases lying between them. The CDR3: CASSLFNGLRGYGYTF. For the CDR3, the DNA is TGCGCCAGCAGTCTATTCAATGGTCTCAGGGGCTATGGCTACACCTTC.

The chain combines TRBV19 with TRBJ2-7, with D tentatively TRBD1 (6 bases). V lost 6 bases, J lost 2 bases, and 11 bases lay in between. Germline CDR1 and CDR2: LNHDA and SQIVND (reference sequence). This CDR3 comprises 13 residues. The CDR3 region has the DNA TGTGCCAGTAGGATGGACAGAGCCTACGAGCAGTACTTC. Translating gives CASRMDRAYEQYF.

The gene calls are TRBV5-1 and TRBJ2-1; 8 positions agree with TRBD1. The ends lost 3 bases at V and 6 bases at J; junction bases unmatched: 8. There are 15 residues in the CDR3. Germline loops: CDR1 SGHRS, CDR2 YFSETQ. CDR3 in DNA: TGCGCCAGCAGCTCCGGACAGGGAAATATCAATGAGCAGTTCTTC. This sequence encodes CASSSGQGNINEQFF. Full variable domain (remainder filled in from reference TRBV5-1 and TRBJ2-1): KAGVTQTPRYLIKTRGQQVTLSCSPISGHRSVSWYQQTPGQGLQFLFEYFSETQRNKGNFPGRFSGRQFSNSRSEMNVSTLELGDSALYLCASSSGQGNINEQFFGPGTRLTVL.

The chain combines TRBV7-9 with TRBJ1-5, with D perhaps matching TRBD1 (6 bases). The CDR3 runs to 16 residues. Trimming shortened V by 3 bases and J by 2 bases, and 14 bases separated the two germline ends. CDR1 and CDR2 (germline): SEHNR, FQNEAQ (reference sequence). This CDR3 is CASSFRGAGGNQPQHF. CDR3 nucleotides: TGTGCCAGCAGCTTTCGGGGGGCGGGCGGCAATCAGCCCCAGCATTTT. The entire variable domain, with the rest obtained from reference TRBV7-9 and TRBJ1-5, is as follows: DTGVSQNPRHKITKRGQNVTFRCDPISEHNRLYWYRQTLGQGPEFLTYFQNEAQLEKSRLLSDRFSAERPKGSFSTLEIQRTEQGDSAMYLCASSFRGAGGNQPQHFGDGTRLSIL.

This rearrangement joins TRBV5-1 to TRBJ1-2, with 11 bases lining up with TRBD1. V shed 2 bases, J shed 5 bases, and the junction held 8 bases outside the gene matches. The CDR3 sequence is 16 residues long. The germline V gene encodes CDR1 SGHRS and CDR2 YFSETQ. This CDR3 is CASSLGDRGSRYGYTF. As DNA, the CDR3 is TGCGCCAGCAGCTTAGGGGACAGGGGGAGCAGGTATGGCTACACCTTC.

V is TRBV27 and J is TRBJ2-7, with a weak D call TRBD2 (5 bases). This CDR3 has 14 residues. Germline loops: CDR1 MNHEY, CDR2 SMNVEV (reference sequence). Between the trimmed V and J ends, which lost 9 bases and 4 bases, there was a span of 19 bases. The CDR3 DNA sequence: TGTGCCAGTATAACGACGAGAGGGAGTTACGAGCAGTACTTC. It specifies CASITTRGSYEQYF.

The CDR3 protein is CASSIPQGYEQFF. CDR3 nucleotide sequence: TGTGCCAGTAGTATTCCACAGGGCTATGAGCAGTTCTTC. The rearrangement uses TRBV19 and TRBJ2-1; a possible D gene is TRBD1 (6 bases). V shed 3 bases and J shed 8 bases, with 11 bases lying between them. CDR3 length: 13 residues. Germline-derived CDR1 and CDR2 are LNHDA and SQIVND (reference sequence).

The J gene is TRBJ1-2, the V gene TRBV6-5; possibly TRBD1 for D (5 bases). The CDR3 loop spans 15 amino acids. V gave up 0 bases and J gave up 8 bases, with 16 bases separating them. In germline, CDR1 is MNHEY, CDR2 SVGAGI. The DNA for the CDR3 is TGTGCCAGCAGTTACTCGATCGGGGACTCTGGAGGCTACACCTTC. Encoded protein: CASSYSIGDSGGYTF.

The chain couples TRBV5-8 to TRBJ2-5; 7 bases align to TRBD1. CDR1 and CDR2 (germline): SGHTS, YDEGEE. This CDR3 comprises 16 residues. J was trimmed by 3 bases and V by 1 base; bases with no gene match: 9. CDR3: CASSLISTTGKETQYF. CDR3 sequence (DNA): TGTGCCAGCAGCTTGATATCGACGACAGGGAAAGAGACCCAGTACTTC.

The chain uses TRBV5-4 and TRBJ2-1; perhaps TRBD1 as D (6 bases). Germline-derived CDR1 and CDR2 are SGHNT and YYREEE (reference sequence). The CDR3 is 12 amino acids. V shed 4 bases and J shed 5 bases, with 7 bases lying between them. CDR3: CASSGQNNEQFF. CDR3 bases: TGTGCCAGCAGCGGACAGAACAATGAGCAGTTCTTC.

This clone is a singleton in its sample. The chain carries TRBV6-2 or TRBV6-3 and TRBJ2-3; TRBD2 might be the D (5 bases). The CDR3 spans 17 residues. The germline V and J ends were trimmed by 0 bases and 1 base, with 14 bases remaining between them. Germline values: CDR1 MNHEY, CDR2 SVGEGT. The CDR3 DNA is TGTGCCAGCAGTTACTCGACGGAGCTAGCCGGCACAGATACGCAGTATTTT. Its translation: CASSYSTELAGTDTQYF.